Described below is a single T cell receptor beta chain sequence and its context. Its antigen is still unknown. Trimming shortened V by 3 bases and J by 10 bases, and 13 bases separated the two germline ends. This CDR3 spans 14 amino acids. From germline, CDR1 is SGHTA and CDR2 FQGNSA. The sample is drawn from a study of blood T cells in healthy people across ages. The wider study: Per every two T cells, about one barcoded beta molecule was captured by template switching.

Study-wide results and limits: Naive T cell percentage showed a strong correlation with TCR beta diversity.

A second PCR, run for roughly 7 to 11 cycles, used a sample-barcoded 5' primer plus a J-beta primer mix. TCRdb processed the 5' RACE reads anew with MiXCR; each CDR3 protein has one entry. Of fewer than 750,000 distinct CDR3 sequences in the sample, more than 45% were seen once. The receptor was derived from a woman older than 75 in good health. The gene calls are TRBV7-2 and TRBJ1-6; D ambiguous. Sequencing was carried out using blood. Here the CDR3 reads CASSFPRERSPLHF. DNA of the CDR3: TGTGCCAGCAGCTTCCCCCGGGAAAGGTCACCCCTCCACTTT.